In this sample, the clone carrying this TCR beta chain turned up a few times. This sample was included in a study of T-cell reconstitution after alpha-beta-depleted transplantation in children. Germline V gene sequence: CDR1 MNHEY, CDR2 SMNVEV (reference sequence). With 7 bases removed from V and 2 bases from J, the gap between germline ends came to 12 bases. CDR3 length: 14 residues. Unique molecular identifiers tagged the TCRbeta library. TCRdb used MiXCR to reprocess the PCR reads, holding one entry per CDR3 protein. The sample comprises about 480,000 distinct CDR3 sequences, around 13% of which are singletons, and about 5.6% rests with the top ten.

The receptor was isolated from a human donor who donated a stem cell graft to a child with combined immunodeficiency. The V and J genes are TRBV27 and TRBJ1-5; D perhaps matches TRBD1 (6 bases). Specimen: PBMCs from the stem cell graft donor, collected from the stem cell graft. The CDR3: CASTYRAGNQPQHF. In DNA form, the CDR3 reads TGTGCCAGCACCTACAGGGCCGGCAATCAGCCCCAGCATTTT.